The clone carrying this T cell receptor (beta chain) turned up a few times. This sample is part of a study of T-cell memory formation after mild COVID-19. MiXCR, applied by TCRdb to the 5' RACE reads, yields one record per CDR3 protein. The sample lists under 450,000 distinct CDR3 sequences, around a fifth seen once, with around 20% in the top ten. The germline V gene has CDR1 KGHDR and CDR2 SFDVKD. The CDR3 consists of 16 residues. With 5 bases removed from V and 4 bases from J, the gap between germline ends came to 14 bases. The chain uses TRBV24-1 and TRBJ2-6, with D perhaps being TRBD1 or TRBD2 (6 bases each). Source material: PBMCs or a T cell subset sorted from them (not recorded which). The receptor was isolated from a man aged 18 to 35 who had mild COVID-19 (a few samples of this study predate the infection). Cell type and time point are not known. The CDR3 DNA reads TGTGCCACCAGTGGGGGGGCCCGAGGAGGGGCCAACGTCCTGACTTTC. It codes for CATSGGARGGANVLTF.